The entry below describes one TCR beta chain. The record originates from a study of T cell responses to AZD1222 COVID-19 vaccine. The CDR3 covers 15 residues. The germline V gene encodes CDR1 SGHRS and CDR2 YFSETQ. With 4 bases clipped from V and 7 bases from J, the junction kept 8 bases outside the gene matches. The data were produced by immunoSEQ multiplex PCR, yet TCRdb's version contains in-frame clones alone and is incomplete. This table holds 150,000 to 200,000 clones, 85% to 95% found once. The sequences come from peripheral blood, collected 28 days after the second AZD1222 dose. J is TRBJ1-4 and V is TRBV5-1; TRBD1 aligns across 9 bases. The TCR originated in an adult who received the AZD1222 COVID-19 vaccine. CDR3 nucleotide sequence: TGCGCCAGCAGCGGTGGACAGGGGCGGGGTGAAAAACTGTTTTTT. Residues: CASSGGQGRGEKLFF.